One T cell receptor beta chain is described in this entry. The data stem from a study of T cell repertoires in cytomegalovirus infection. For the study at large: Both a matching HLA type and CMV infection were indicated by public TCR beta signatures.

The CDR3 consists of 13 residues. V trimming: 3 bases; J trimming: 3 bases; junction bases outside the gene matches: 0. From germline, CDR1 is SNHLY and CDR2 FYNNEI. MiXCR was run by TCRdb on the reads, yielding one entry per CDR3 protein. The sample yields 270,000 or so distinct CDR3 sequences, around 15% seen once. The chain couples TRBV2 to TRBJ2-3, with 7 nucleotides matching TRBD2. This sequence originates from a human donor in good health (CMV status not recorded). Some clones in this sample may be carry-over from other donors' samples. Sequenced sample: CD8+ T cells from PBMCs. The CDR3 region is CASSDGGTDTQYF. The CDR3 nucleotides are TGTGCCAGCAGTGACGGGGGGACAGATACGCAGTATTTT. Using reference TRBV2 and TRBJ2-3 for the parts outside the CDR3, the full variable domain is EPEVTQTPSHQVTQMGQEVILRCVPISNHLYFYWYRQILGQKVEFLVSFYNNEISEKSEIFDDQFSVERPDGSNFTLKIRSTKLEDSAMYFCASSDGGTDTQYFGPGTRLTVL.